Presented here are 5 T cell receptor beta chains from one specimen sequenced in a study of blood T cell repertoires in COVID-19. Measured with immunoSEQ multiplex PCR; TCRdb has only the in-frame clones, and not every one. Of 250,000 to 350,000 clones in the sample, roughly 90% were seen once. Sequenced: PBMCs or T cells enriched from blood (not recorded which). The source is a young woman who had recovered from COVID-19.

CDR3 bases: TGTGCCAGCAGCCCACGGACAGCGTTGGGGGATGAGCAGTTCTTC. It encodes CASSPRTALGDEQFF. V usage is TRBV7-9 and J usage is TRBJ2-1, with D maybe TRBD1 (6 bases). Germline V CDR1 and CDR2: SEHNR, FQNEAQ (reference sequence). V was trimmed by 5 bases and J by 8 bases, leaving 19 bases between them. CDR3 length equals 15 residues.

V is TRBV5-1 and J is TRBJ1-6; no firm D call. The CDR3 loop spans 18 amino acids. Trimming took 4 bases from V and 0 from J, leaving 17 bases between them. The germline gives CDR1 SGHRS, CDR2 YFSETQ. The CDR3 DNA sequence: TGCGCCAGCAGCCCCTTCGGACGGGGATACTCCTATAATTCACCCCTCCACTTT. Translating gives CASSPFGRGYSYNSPLHF. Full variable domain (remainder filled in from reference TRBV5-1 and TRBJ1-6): KAGVTQTPRYLIKTRGQQVTLSCSPISGHRSVSWYQQTPGQGLQFLFEYFSETQRNKGNFPGRFSGRQFSNSRSEMNVSTLELGDSALYLCASSPFGRGYSYNSPLHFGNGTRLTVT.

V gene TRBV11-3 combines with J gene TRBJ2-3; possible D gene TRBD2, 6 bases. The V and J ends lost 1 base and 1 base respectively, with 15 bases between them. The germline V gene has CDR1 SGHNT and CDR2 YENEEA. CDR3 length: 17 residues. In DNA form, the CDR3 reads TGTGCCAGCAGCTTAGCGGCCGGGGGAGGCGGCACAGATACGCAGTATTTT. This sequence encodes CASSLAAGGGGTDTQYF.

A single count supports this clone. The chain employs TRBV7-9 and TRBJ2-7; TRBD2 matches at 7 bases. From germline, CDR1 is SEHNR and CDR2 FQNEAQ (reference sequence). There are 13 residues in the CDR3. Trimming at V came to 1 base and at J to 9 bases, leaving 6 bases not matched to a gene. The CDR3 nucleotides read TGTGCCAGCAGCTTAGGCGATGGGAGGGTGCAGTACTTC. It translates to CASSLGDGRVQYF.

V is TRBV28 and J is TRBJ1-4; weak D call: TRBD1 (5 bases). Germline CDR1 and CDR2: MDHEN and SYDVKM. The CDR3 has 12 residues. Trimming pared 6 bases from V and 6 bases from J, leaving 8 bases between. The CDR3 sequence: CASRGLYEKLFF. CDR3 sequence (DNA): TGTGCCAGCAGGGGGCTTTATGAAAAACTGTTTTTT.